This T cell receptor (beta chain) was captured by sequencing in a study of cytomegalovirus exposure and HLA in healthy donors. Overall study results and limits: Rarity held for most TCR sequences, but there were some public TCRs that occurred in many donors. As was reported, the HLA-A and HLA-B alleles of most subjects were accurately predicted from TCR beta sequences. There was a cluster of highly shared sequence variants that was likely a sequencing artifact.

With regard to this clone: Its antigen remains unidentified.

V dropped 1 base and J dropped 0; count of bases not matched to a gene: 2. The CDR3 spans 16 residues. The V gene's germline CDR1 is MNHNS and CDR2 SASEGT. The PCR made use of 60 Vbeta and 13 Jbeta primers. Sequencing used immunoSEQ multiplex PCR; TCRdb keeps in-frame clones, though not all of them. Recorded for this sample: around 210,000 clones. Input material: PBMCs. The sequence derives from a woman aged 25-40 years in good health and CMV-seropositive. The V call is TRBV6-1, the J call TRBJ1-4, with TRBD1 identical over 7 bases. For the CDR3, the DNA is TGTGCCAGCAGTGAAGTCAGGGGGGCAACTAATGAAAAACTGTTTTTT. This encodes CASSEVRGATNEKLFF.